These 32 T cell receptor beta chains originate from one sample sequenced in a study of blood T cell repertoires in COVID-19. Only in-frame clones appear in the TCRdb table, and some are missing; sequencing was by immunoSEQ multiplex PCR. The sample yields about 200,000 clones, approximately 91% seen once. The material sequenced was peripheral blood. These receptor sequences come from a man between 18 and 29 years old with active or convalescent COVID-19.

This clone was seen a single time. The rearrangement uses TRBV19 and TRBJ2-5, with D perhaps TRBD2 (6 bases). This CDR3 is built from 13 residues. Trimming left V 4 bases short and J 5 bases short, with 11 bases between. Germline values: CDR1 LNHDA, CDR2 SQIVND (reference sequence). CDR3: CASSRDFRETQYF. The CDR3 bases are TGTGCCAGTAGTAGGGACTTCAGGGAGACCCAGTACTTC.

This clone was detected ten times or more. The chain links TRBV30 to TRBJ1-2; D is undetermined. The V end was cut by 8 bases, the J end by 4 bases, with 17 bases between. The CDR3 loop spans 13 amino acids. CDR1 is GTSNPN, CDR2 SVGIG, per germline (reference sequence). The CDR3 is CARLLGKSYGYTF. CDR3 sequence (DNA): TGTGCCCGGTTGCTAGGAAAGTCCTATGGCTACACCTTC.

This chain joins TRBV29-1 and TRBJ2-1; 12 positions match TRBD2. The CDR3 length is 13 residues. V trimming: 7 bases; J trimming: 4 bases; junction bases outside the gene matches: 2. In germline, CDR1 is SQVTM, CDR2 ANQGSEA. This CDR3 is CSGGTSGYNEQFF. The DNA for the CDR3 is TGCAGCGGCGGGACTAGCGGGTACAATGAGCAGTTCTTC.

V gene TRBV7-9 combines with J gene TRBJ2-7; D not resolved. The CDR3 spans 11 residues. Germline V gives CDR1 SEHNR, CDR2 FQNEAQ (reference sequence). V dropped 5 bases and J dropped 2 bases, with 4 bases sitting between them. The CDR3 DNA reads TGTGCCAGCAGCGACACCTACGAGCAGTACTTC. Its translation is CASSDTYEQYF.

This clone has a single count. The chain combines TRBV5-1 with TRBJ2-7; possibly TRBD2 for D (7 bases). Germline V CDR1 and CDR2: SGHRS, YFSETQ. The CDR3 is 15 amino acids. Trimming left V 3 bases short and J 2 bases short, with 15 bases between. CDR3 loop: CASSSTGGLAYEQYF. The DNA of the CDR3 is TGCGCCAGCAGCTCGACGGGGGGCCTCGCCTACGAGCAGTACTTC.

The chain is built from TRBV18 and TRBJ1-1; D not resolved. CDR1 KGHSH and CDR2 LQKENI come from the germline V gene. V was cut by 2 bases and J by 4 bases, with 5 bases left in between. The CDR3 spans 12 residues. The CDR3 bases are TGTGCCAGCTCACCAGGCATCACTGAAGCTTTCTTT. Its protein is CASSPGITEAFF.

As concerns this clone: The same CDR3 is also encoded by other DNA sequences in this sample. The V and J genes are TRBV18 and TRBJ1-5, with 8 bases fitting TRBD1. Germline CDR1 and CDR2: KGHSH and LQKENI. V trimming: 4 bases; J trimming: 2 bases; junction bases outside the gene matches: 1. The CDR3 extends over 14 amino acids. In DNA, the CDR3 is TGTGCCAGCTCACTGACAGGGGGCAATCAGCCCCAGCATTTT. The encoded protein is CASSLTGGNQPQHF.

The rearrangement uses TRBV15 and TRBJ1-2, with D unclear. V shed 1 base and J shed 4 bases, with 13 bases lying between them. Germline V lookup: CDR1 LNHNV, CDR2 YYDKDF (reference sequence). This CDR3 comprises 15 residues. The CDR3 nucleotides are TGTGCCACCAGCAGAGGGACTCAGACGGGCTATGGCTACACCTTC. The encoded protein is CATSRGTQTGYGYTF.

The chain has TRBV5-4 and TRBJ2-5, with 7 bases aligning to TRBD2. V lost 2 bases to trimming and J lost 5 bases; unmatched junction nucleotides: 6. The CDR3 runs to 14 residues. CDR1 SGHNT and CDR2 YYREEE come from the germline V gene (reference sequence). The CDR3 DNA follows: TGTGCCAGCAGCTTTTCAGCGGGGAAGGAGACCCAGTACTTC. Translating gives CASSFSAGKETQYF.

This clone has just a few counts. The chain joins TRBV11-2 to TRBJ1-4; 7 bases line up with TRBD1. The germline gives CDR1 SGHAT, CDR2 FQNNGV. V trimming: 3 bases; J trimming: 0 bases; junction bases outside the gene matches: 1. The CDR3 runs 15 residues. The CDR3 DNA reads as TGTGCCAGCAGCTTCGGGACAGCAACTAATGAAAAACTGTTTTTT. This gives the protein CASSFGTATNEKLFF.

The chain uses TRBV7-2 and TRBJ2-1; 11 positions agree with TRBD2. The CDR3 totals 16 residues. V lost 3 bases to trimming and J lost 5 bases; unmatched junction nucleotides: 6. In germline, CDR1 is SGHTA, CDR2 FQGNSA. CDR3 nucleotide sequence: TGTGCCAGCAGCTTGACATCGGGACTAGCGGACAATGAGCAGTTCTTC. It specifies CASSLTSGLADNEQFF.

This chain uses TRBV4-2 with TRBJ2-1, with 10 bases that match TRBD2. Germline V gene sequence: CDR1 LGHNA, CDR2 YNFKEQ. Germline trimming cut 0 bases from V and 4 bases from J; bases unmatched to any gene: 3. The CDR3 loop spans 16 amino acids. The CDR3 loop reads CASSQEASGGYNEQFF. The CDR3 coding sequence is TGTGCCAGCAGCCAAGAGGCTAGCGGGGGTTACAATGAGCAGTTCTTC.

This clone was counted a few times. The chain combines TRBV21-1 with TRBJ2-5; TRBD2 is the table's D call and was not checked against the DNA. TRBV21-1 is flagged as a pseudogene. CDR3 size: 15 residues. The CDR3 reads CASSTILEGQETQYF. The CDR3 DNA sequence: TGTGCCAGCAGCACCATCCTGGAGGGCCAAGAGACCCAGTACTTC.

V and J are TRBV7-2 and TRBJ1-1; D is unresolved. The germline V gene has CDR1 SGHTA and CDR2 FQGNSA. V was cut by 7 bases and J by 0 bases, with 12 bases left in between. This CDR3 is 14 amino acids long. This chain's CDR3 is CASTSGSLNTEAFF. The DNA for the CDR3 is TGTGCCAGCACCTCGGGGAGCCTGAACACTGAAGCTTTCTTT.

Worth noting for this clone: Different DNA sequences within this sample yield the same CDR3. The chain links TRBV7-9 to TRBJ2-7, with no clear D. From germline, CDR1 is SEHNR and CDR2 FQNEAQ (reference sequence). This CDR3 spans 12 amino acids. V lost 5 bases and J lost 4, with 9 bases in between. In nucleotides, the CDR3 is TGTGCCAGCAGCCCGTCGTCGTACGAGCAGTACTTC. Protein sequence: CASSPSSYEQYF. Variable domain in full (rest from reference TRBV7-9 and TRBJ2-7): DTGVSQNPRHKITKRGQNVTFRCDPISEHNRLYWYRQTLGQGPEFLTYFQNEAQLEKSRLLSDRFSAERPKGSFSTLEIQRTEQGDSAMYLCASSPSSYEQYFGPGTRLTVT.

The rearrangement joins TRBV7-8 to TRBJ1-5; no reliable D call. The CDR3 covers 13 residues. Trimming removed 2 bases at V and 3 bases at J, with 5 bases between. CDR1 is SGHVS, CDR2 FQNEAQ, per germline. The CDR3 sequence is CASSLQYNQPQHF. The CDR3 region has the DNA TGTGCCAGCAGCTTACAGTACAATCAGCCCCAGCATTTT.

This chain joins TRBV2 and TRBJ1-6, with 7 nucleotides matching TRBD1. Trimming removed 7 bases from V and 7 bases from J; junction bases left unmatched: 7. The CDR3 loop spans 14 amino acids. Germline assignment: CDR1 SNHLY and CDR2 FYNNEI. The CDR3 DNA follows: TGTGCCAGCAACGACAGGGTATCCAATTCACCCCTCCACTTT. The encoded protein is CASNDRVSNSPLHF.

The chain carries TRBV2 and TRBJ1-1; D ambiguous. V lost 7 bases and J 10 bases, leaving 16 bases between the germline ends. The CDR3 has 12 residues. CDR1 and CDR2 (germline): SNHLY, FYNNEI. CDR3 nucleotide sequence: TGTGCCAGCACCCTAAGGCGAGCAGGAGCTTTCTTT. Protein product: CASTLRRAGAFF. Based on the CDR3 plus reference TRBV2 and TRBJ1-1, the full variable domain is EPEVTQTPSHQVTQMGQEVILRCVPISNHLYFYWYRQILGQKVEFLVSFYNNEISEKSEIFDDQFSVERPDGSNFTLKIRSTKLEDSAMYFCASTLRRAGAFFGQGTRLTVV.

The chain has TRBV5-6 and TRBJ2-2; 9 positions match TRBD1. CDR1 is SGHDT and CDR2 is YYEEEE in the germline V gene. The V and J ends lost 3 bases and 6 bases, in that order; junction bases with no gene match: 6. This CDR3 region has 15 residues. CDR3 bases: TGTGCCAGCAGCTACGGGACAGGGTGGGCCGGGGAGCTGTTTTTT. Translating gives CASSYGTGWAGELFF.

The V gene is TRBV4-1, the J gene TRBJ2-1, with 8 nucleotides matching TRBD1. This CDR3 has 16 residues. With 2 bases clipped from V and 4 bases from J, the junction kept 7 bases outside the gene matches. The germline CDR1 and CDR2 sequences are MGHRA and YSYEKL. CDR3 nucleotides: TGCGCCAGCAGCCAACACGGACAGGGTATGTACAATGAGCAGTTCTTC. Protein: CASSQHGQGMYNEQFF.

The sample holds a few counts of this clone. At the DNA level, this CDR3 is encoded by other sequences in the same sample as well. V gene TRBV7-8 combines with J gene TRBJ1-5, with D maybe TRBD1 (6 bases). The CDR3 loop spans 15 amino acids. The germline CDR1 and CDR2 sequences are SGHVS and FQNEAQ. Trimming took off 4 bases at V and 3 bases at J, with 13 bases between the two ends. As DNA, the CDR3 is TGTGCCAGCAGCTCCCAGGACAGCTCCAATCAGCCCCAGCATTTT. Translated, it gives CASSSQDSSNQPQHF. The full variable domain, its missing parts supplied by reference TRBV7-8 and TRBJ1-5, is GAGVSQSPRYKVAKRGQDVALRCDPISGHVSLFWYQQALGQGPEFLTYFQNEAQLDKSGLPSDRFFAERPEGSVSTLKIQRTQQEDSAVYLCASSSQDSSNQPQHFGDGTRLSIL.

This clone turned up a few times. The identical CDR3 is also encoded by other nucleotide sequences in the sample. The chain has TRBV12-3 or TRBV12-4 and TRBJ1-1; D not resolved. This CDR3 spans 13 amino acids. Trimming took off 2 bases at V and 2 bases at J, with 6 bases between the two ends. The CDR3: CASSLTSNTEAFF. CDR3 nucleotides: TGTGCCAGCAGTTTAACTTCTAACACTGAAGCTTTCTTT.

The chain carries TRBV12-3 or TRBV12-4 and TRBJ1-1, with D unclear. The CDR3 has 12 amino acids. Trimming removed 6 bases at V and 0 bases at J, with 5 bases between. The CDR3 bases are TGTGCCAGCAGACAAATGAACACTGAAGCTTTCTTT. It yields the protein CASRQMNTEAFF.

This chain joins TRBV24-1 and TRBJ1-4, with 8 bases identical to TRBD1. The CDR3 totals 15 residues. Germline CDR1 reads KGHDR; CDR2 reads SFDVKD. The J segment lost 7 bases and the V segment lost 3 bases, leaving 6 bases of the junction unmatched. The CDR3 sequence: CATSDPGQGGEKLFF. CDR3 sequence (DNA): TGTGCCACCAGTGATCCCGGACAGGGAGGTGAAAAACTGTTTTTT.

This rearrangement joins TRBV9 to TRBJ1-1; TRBD1 matches 8 bases. Trimming took 4 bases from V and 5 from J; bases not matched to a gene: 10. The V gene's germline CDR1 is SGDLS and CDR2 YYNGEE. The CDR3 spans 15 residues. The CDR3 loop is CASSPQGAGETEAFF. The CDR3 DNA reads TGTGCCAGCAGCCCGCAGGGGGCGGGAGAGACTGAAGCTTTCTTT.

The V gene is TRBV3-1 (or the pseudogene TRBV3-2), the J gene TRBJ2-3; the D gene is possibly TRBD2 (5 bases). The CDR3 is 16 amino acids. Germline CDR1 and CDR2: LGHDT and YNNKEL (reference sequence). V was trimmed by 0 bases and J by 1 base, leaving 11 bases between them. CDR3 in amino acids: CASSQDLAEGTDTQYF. The CDR3 DNA reads TGTGCCAGCAGCCAAGATCTAGCAGAAGGCACAGATACGCAGTATTTT.

This clone came up once. The CDR3 DNA sequence: TGCAGCGTGAGAGGACAGATTAATGAAAAACTGTTTTTT. It codes for CSVRGQINEKLFF. The V call is TRBV29-1, the J call TRBJ1-4, with D tentatively TRBD1 (6 bases). V lost 6 bases and J 4 bases, leaving 12 bases between the germline ends. The germline V gene encodes CDR1 SQVTM and CDR2 ANQGSEA. The CDR3 runs to 13 residues.

This rearrangement joins TRBV25-1 to TRBJ1-4; possible D gene TRBD1, 5 bases. This CDR3 region has 14 residues. The V gene lost 3 bases and the J gene lost 4 bases, with 9 bases spanning the gap. The germline CDR1 and CDR2 sequences are MGHDK and SYGVNS. In nucleotides, the CDR3 is TGTGCCAGCAGTGACCAGGGTTTTAATGAAAAACTGTTTTTT. It is translated as CASSDQGFNEKLFF.

On this clone: Other DNA sequences from this sample encode an identical CDR3 as well. The J gene is TRBJ1-5, the V gene TRBV11-2; D call uncertain. The CDR3 spans 13 residues. The germline CDR1 and CDR2 sequences are SGHAT and FQNNGV. Deletions cut 1 base from V and 6 bases from J, with 7 bases between. CDR3 in DNA: TGTGCCAGCAGCTTAGGGGAGTTTCAGCCCCAGCATTTT. This encodes CASSLGEFQPQHF. Full variable domain (remainder filled in from reference TRBV11-2 and TRBJ1-5): EAGVAQSPRYKIIEKRQSVAFWCNPISGHATLYWYQQILGQGPKLLIQFQNNGVVDDSQLPKDRFSAERLKGVDSTLKIQPAKLEDSAVYLCASSLGEFQPQHFGDGTRLSIL.

With respect to this clone: Different DNA sequences within this sample yield the same CDR3. This chain joins TRBV12-3 or TRBV12-4 and TRBJ2-5; unclear D gene. The CDR3 runs to 11 residues. The V end lost 4 bases, the J end lost 5 bases, and 5 bases lay between the germline ends. The CDR3 region has the DNA TGTGCCAGCAGTTCCCTGGAGACCCAGTACTTC. Its translation is CASSSLETQYF.

The chain's CDR3 is CASSKLHSLIRRGLDVNTEAFF. The CDR3 DNA reads as TGTGCCAGCAGCAAACTACATTCCTTAATTCGGAGGGGGCTCGACGTGAACACTGAAGCTTTCTTT. This sequence joins TRBV21-1 and TRBJ1-1; whether TRBD1, the table's D call, matches the DNA was not checked. TRBV21-1 is annotated as a pseudogene. The CDR3 spans 22 residues.

The chain recombines TRBV5-1 with TRBJ2-1, with 11 bases lining up with TRBD2. CDR3 size: 16 residues. Germline-derived CDR1 and CDR2 are SGHRS and YFSETQ. The V gene end was trimmed by 2 bases and the J gene end by 0 bases; junction bases not matched to a gene: 1. The CDR3 nucleotides are TGCGCCAGCAGCTTAACTAGCGGGGGCTCCTACAATGAGCAGTTCTTC. Translating it yields CASSLTSGGSYNEQFF.